Sequencing of this T cell receptor (beta chain) was carried out in a study of T-cell memory formation after mild COVID-19. The study's findings and limits: Clones which contracted sat mainly in CM and EM if CD4+, and in EMRA if CD8+. Nothing showed for sure that second-wave clones peaking on day 37 were SARS-CoV-2 specific. Clones that got smaller from day 15 to 85 had even CD4/CD8, while clones growing later tipped toward CD4+.

The CDR3 runs to 12 residues. Germline loops: CDR1 DFQATT, CDR2 SNEGSKA (reference sequence). Using constant-segment primers, 5'RACE produced TCR alpha and TCR beta cDNA libraries carrying sample barcodes and UMIs. TCRdb processed the 5' RACE reads anew with MiXCR; each CDR3 protein has one entry. The table shows about 470,000 distinct CDR3 sequences, with 18% occurring only once. A note on this clonotype: Its cognate antigen is unknown.

This receptor was taken from an adult woman who had mild COVID-19 (a few samples of this study predate the infection). Cell type and time point are not known. Sequenced sample: PBMCs or a T cell subset sorted from them (not recorded which). The chain combines TRBV20-1 with TRBJ1-1; D remains ambiguous. Here the CDR3 reads CSSALTDTEAFF. CDR3 coding DNA: TGCAGCTCCGCCCTAACGGATACTGAAGCTTTCTTT.